The next 27 T cell receptor beta chains were all read from a single sample in a study of beta chain features in type 1 diabetes. Every isolated RNA sample was fully reverse transcribed, so sequencing captured expressed TCRB transcripts. The method was immunoSEQ multiplex PCR; TCRdb's version includes in-frame clones alone and lacks a portion of them. The table shows hundreds of thousands of clones, with more than 65% occurring only once. Specimen: naive CD4+ T cells from blood. These receptors were obtained from a man aged 25 to 45 in good health.

J is TRBJ2-5 and V is TRBV30; 9 bases fit TRBD2. Germline loops: CDR1 GTSNPN, CDR2 SVGIG (reference sequence). The CDR3 length is 15 residues. V lost 3 bases to trimming and J lost 5 bases; unmatched junction nucleotides: 10. The CDR3 region has the DNA TGTGCCTGGAGCGCCAATAGCGGGAGTTGGGAGACCCAGTACTTC. Its protein product is CAWSANSGSWETQYF.

J is TRBJ2-7 and V is TRBV5-1; TRBD1 matches 10 bases. From germline, CDR1 is SGHRS and CDR2 YFSETQ. The V gene end was trimmed by 3 bases and the J gene end by 6 bases; junction bases not matched to a gene: 6. The CDR3 covers 14 residues. The chain's CDR3 is CASSWMGQGPEQYF. The CDR3 DNA reads TGCGCCAGCAGCTGGATGGGACAGGGGCCCGAGCAGTACTTC.

V is TRBV9 and J is TRBJ1-4, with TRBD1 matching over 7 bases. The CDR3 consists of 15 residues. Germline lookup yields CDR1 SGDLS and CDR2 YYNGEE. With V trimmed by 4 bases and J by 5 bases, 8 bases remained unmatched. CDR3 region: CASSPGGPRNEKLFF. The CDR3 DNA is TGTGCCAGCAGCCCAGGGGGTCCTAGGAATGAAAAACTGTTTTTT.

V is TRBV30 and J is TRBJ2-5; no firm D call. In germline, CDR1 is GTSNPN, CDR2 SVGIG (reference sequence). This CDR3 contains 14 residues. V was shortened by 2 bases and J by 5 bases, with 15 bases between the two germline ends. The CDR3 nucleotides read TGTGCCTGGAGTCGGACCCCCACCAAGGAGACCCAGTACTTC. Protein sequence: CAWSRTPTKETQYF.

With regard to this clone: Other nucleotide sequences from this sample produce the same CDR3. The rearrangement uses TRBV2 and TRBJ2-5; tentative D call: TRBD2 (5 bases). The length of the CDR3 is 13 residues. Germline V gene data show CDR1 as SNHLY and CDR2 as FYNNEI. V shed 6 bases and J shed 4 bases, with 12 bases lying between them. The DNA of the CDR3 is TGTGCCAGCAGCGTACTAGGTGGAGAGACCCAGTACTTC. Translated: CASSVLGGETQYF.

This chain joins TRBV12-5 and TRBJ2-3; no definite D call. Germline loops: CDR1 LGHNT, CDR2 FRNRAP. Trimming left V 9 bases short and J 4 bases short, with 14 bases between. The CDR3 is 13 amino acids. The CDR3 coding sequence is TGTGCTAGCAACCTATTAGGTTCAGATACGCAGTATTTT. Its translation: CASNLLGSDTQYF.

The chain couples TRBV7-2 to TRBJ2-5, with TRBD2 matching 11 bases. Germline assignment: CDR1 SGHTA and CDR2 FQGNSA. The CDR3 runs to 16 residues. The J segment lost 2 bases and the V segment lost 6 bases, leaving 8 bases of the junction unmatched. The CDR3, as DNA: TGTGCCAGCAGGGAAATAGCGGGAGGGCCGCAAGAGACCCAGTACTTC. Translating gives CASREIAGGPQETQYF.

J is TRBJ2-1 and V is TRBV15; unclear D gene. The V end was cut by 6 bases, the J end by 5 bases, with 14 bases between. The CDR3 length is 14 residues. Germline values: CDR1 LNHNV, CDR2 YYDKDF (reference sequence). The DNA for the CDR3 is TGTGCCACCAGTCCAGATCTCAGTGACAATGAGCAGTTCTTC. It is translated as CATSPDLSDNEQFF.

The genes are TRBV29-1 and TRBJ1-6; D call uncertain. This CDR3 region has 15 residues. The germline V and J ends were trimmed by 3 bases and 0 bases, with 9 bases remaining between them. Looked up from germline, CDR1 is SQVTM and CDR2 is ANQGSEA. The CDR3 coding sequence is TGCAGCGTTGACAGGACTAGCTCCTATAATTCACCCCTCCACTTT. Translating it yields CSVDRTSSYNSPLHF.

The rearrangement joins TRBV30 to TRBJ2-1; D may be TRBD1 (5 bases). V lost 8 bases and J 1 base, leaving 6 bases between the germline ends. The CDR3 contains 11 residues. Per germline, CDR1 GTSNPN and CDR2 SVGIG (reference sequence). The CDR3 region has the DNA TGTGCCAGGGGTTCCTACAATGAGCAGTTCTTC. Translated, it gives CARGSYNEQFF.

This clone was observed a handful of times. The chain couples TRBV28 to TRBJ2-2; TRBD2 aligns across 8 bases. There are 14 residues in the CDR3. Germline V gene data show CDR1 as MDHEN and CDR2 as SYDVKM. V trimming: 8 bases; J trimming: 4 bases; junction bases outside the gene matches: 6. The CDR3 nucleotides are TGTGCCAGCCTCCCTAGCGGGCTCACCGGGGAGCTGTTTTTT. Translating it yields CASLPSGLTGELFF.

This clone was observed a few times. The rearrangement joins TRBV30 to TRBJ2-1, with 9 bases identical to TRBD1. The CDR3 covers 13 residues. The junction had 4 bases not matched to a gene; V was cut back by 0 bases and J by 10 bases. Germline CDR1 GTSNPN, CDR2 SVGIG (reference sequence). CDR3 residues: CAWSVQGAREQFF. The CDR3 coding sequence is TGTGCCTGGAGTGTACAGGGGGCTCGGGAGCAGTTCTTC.

The V and J genes are TRBV15 and TRBJ1-2, with 7 bases identical to TRBD1. The V and J ends lost 0 bases and 10 bases, in that order; junction bases with no gene match: 5. This CDR3 comprises 13 residues. Looked up from germline, CDR1 is LNHNV and CDR2 is YYDKDF (reference sequence). CDR3 in DNA: TGTGCCACCAGCAGAGACAGACAGGGAGTCTACACCTTC. Amino acids: CATSRDRQGVYTF.

This chain connects TRBV5-4 to TRBJ2-3; TRBD1 is a possible D gene (5 bases). V lost 1 base, J lost 6 bases, and 9 bases lay in between. Germline-derived CDR1 and CDR2 are SGHNT and YYREEE (reference sequence). There are 13 residues in the CDR3. CDR3 nucleotides: TGTGCCAGCAGCTTGTCCAGGGTTGATACGCAGTATTTT. Protein sequence: CASSLSRVDTQYF.

The chain employs TRBV29-1 and TRBJ2-1; no reliable D call. The CDR3 covers 10 residues. Trimming removed 6 bases at V and 4 bases at J, with 4 bases between. In germline, CDR1 is SQVTM, CDR2 ANQGSEA. The CDR3: CSVGYNEQFF. The CDR3 nucleotides read TGCAGCGTCGGGTACAATGAGCAGTTCTTC.

V is TRBV6-5 and J is TRBJ2-3; D perhaps matches TRBD1 (6 bases). This CDR3 spans 13 amino acids. Germline CDR1 reads MNHEY; CDR2 reads SVGAGI. Trimming pared 7 bases from V and 4 bases from J, leaving 12 bases between. In DNA form, the CDR3 reads TGTGCCAGCACCAGGGGAAGGGCAGATACGCAGTATTTT. Its translation: CASTRGRADTQYF.

This sequence joins TRBV30 and TRBJ2-5; D perhaps matches TRBD1 (8 bases). Trimming pared 3 bases from V and 4 bases from J, leaving 18 bases between. This CDR3 is 15 amino acids long. Germline V CDR1 and CDR2: GTSNPN, SVGIG (reference sequence). The CDR3, as DNA: TGTGCCTGGAGGCGCGACAGGGGAGGGCGAGAGACCCAGTACTTC. Translated: CAWRRDRGGRETQYF.

This clone came up a few times. The chain is built from TRBV30 and TRBJ1-1; D gene unclear. Germline V gives CDR1 GTSNPN, CDR2 SVGIG (reference sequence). This CDR3 is 13 amino acids long. V lost 2 bases to trimming and J lost 5 bases, with 12 bases between them. CDR3: CAWSTLGGTEAFF. CDR3 nucleotide sequence: TGTGCCTGGAGTACCCTCGGAGGGACTGAAGCTTTCTTT.

V usage is TRBV29-1 and J usage is TRBJ1-4; the D is unclear. Germline V gene sequence: CDR1 SQVTM, CDR2 ANQGSEA. The CDR3 is 13 amino acids. Trimming removed 4 bases at V and 3 bases at J, with 9 bases between. CDR3 coding DNA: TGCAGCGTTGGCAGCCCTCCTAATGAAAAACTGTTTTTT. It is translated as CSVGSPPNEKLFF.

The chain joins TRBV30 to TRBJ1-2; no firm D call. The CDR3 contains 14 residues. The germline CDR1 and CDR2 sequences are GTSNPN and SVGIG (reference sequence). V was trimmed by 5 bases and J by 3 bases, leaving 16 bases between them. CDR3 region: CAWLLAKGDYGYTF. The DNA for the CDR3 is TGTGCCTGGCTACTTGCGAAGGGTGACTATGGCTACACCTTC.

This clone was seen only a few times. The V and J genes are TRBV30 and TRBJ1-2; D perhaps matches TRBD1 (5 bases). CDR3 size: 13 residues. From germline, CDR1 is GTSNPN and CDR2 SVGIG (reference sequence). Trimming removed 4 bases from V and 3 bases from J, with 12 bases in between. CDR3 nucleotides: TGTGCCTGGATACCGGGACCGCACTATGGCTACACCTTC. It yields the protein CAWIPGPHYGYTF.

This clone was seen a single time. CDR3 DNA sequence: TGTGCCTGGAGACCCGTGGGCAGGCAGGGGGTGGGAAAACTGTTTTTT. This translates into CAWRPVGRQGVGKLFF. The chain combines TRBV30 with TRBJ1-4; 7 bases align to TRBD1. This CDR3 has 16 amino acids. Germline loops: CDR1 GTSNPN, CDR2 SVGIG (reference sequence). The V and J ends lost 3 bases and 10 bases, in that order; junction bases with no gene match: 17.

The chain couples TRBV11-2 to TRBJ2-4; maybe TRBD2 (6 bases). Germline CDR1 SGHAT, CDR2 FQNNGV. The V end was cut by 5 bases, the J end by 1 base, with 15 bases between. The length of the CDR3 is 16 residues. CDR3 region: CASSPIGAGAKNIQYF. The CDR3 region has the DNA TGTGCCAGCAGCCCCATCGGGGCGGGGGCCAAAAACATTCAGTACTTC.

The chain joins TRBV9 to TRBJ1-6, with D unclear. This CDR3 spans 14 amino acids. V was trimmed by 4 bases and J by 10 bases, leaving 15 bases between them. The germline gives CDR1 SGDLS, CDR2 YYNGEE. The CDR3 DNA is TGTGCCAGCAGCCCTCAGACCCGCGGATCACCCCTCCACTTT. This codes for CASSPQTRGSPLHF.

This chain joins TRBV7-6 and TRBJ2-1; 10 bases agree with TRBD2. Germline V gene lookup returns CDR1 SGHVS and CDR2 FNYEAQ. Germline trimming cut 1 base from V and 4 bases from J; bases unmatched to any gene: 4. The CDR3 covers 16 residues. CDR3 nucleotide sequence: TGTGCCAGCAGCTTAGACCTAGCGGGAGTGTACAATGAGCAGTTCTTC. Residues: CASSLDLAGVYNEQFF.

The rearrangement links TRBV30 to TRBJ2-1; 10 bases fit TRBD2. CDR3 length equals 15 residues. V trimming: 0 bases; J trimming: 8 bases; junction bases outside the gene matches: 7. Germline V lookup: CDR1 GTSNPN, CDR2 SVGIG (reference sequence). CDR3 sequence (DNA): TGTGCCTGGAGTGTGCGACTAGCGGGTTACGATGAGCAGTTCTTC. It specifies CAWSVRLAGYDEQFF. Full variable domain (rest looked up from reference TRBV30 and TRBJ2-1): SQTIHQWPATLVQPVGSPLSLECTVEGTSNPNLYWYRQAAGRGLQLLFYSVGIGQISSEVPQNLSASRPQDRQFILSSKKLLLSDSGFYLCAWSVRLAGYDEQFFGPGTRLTVL.

The CDR3 reads CASSLEGLAATGELFF. The CDR3 DNA sequence: TGTGCCAGCAGCTTAGAGGGGCTAGCAGCTACCGGGGAGCTGTTTTTT. This chain joins TRBV7-2 and TRBJ2-2, with D perhaps matching TRBD1 or TRBD2 (5 bases each). The CDR3 sequence is 16 residues long. Germline-derived CDR1 and CDR2 are SGHTA and FQGNSA. The V and J ends lost 1 base and 5 bases respectively, with 14 bases between them.